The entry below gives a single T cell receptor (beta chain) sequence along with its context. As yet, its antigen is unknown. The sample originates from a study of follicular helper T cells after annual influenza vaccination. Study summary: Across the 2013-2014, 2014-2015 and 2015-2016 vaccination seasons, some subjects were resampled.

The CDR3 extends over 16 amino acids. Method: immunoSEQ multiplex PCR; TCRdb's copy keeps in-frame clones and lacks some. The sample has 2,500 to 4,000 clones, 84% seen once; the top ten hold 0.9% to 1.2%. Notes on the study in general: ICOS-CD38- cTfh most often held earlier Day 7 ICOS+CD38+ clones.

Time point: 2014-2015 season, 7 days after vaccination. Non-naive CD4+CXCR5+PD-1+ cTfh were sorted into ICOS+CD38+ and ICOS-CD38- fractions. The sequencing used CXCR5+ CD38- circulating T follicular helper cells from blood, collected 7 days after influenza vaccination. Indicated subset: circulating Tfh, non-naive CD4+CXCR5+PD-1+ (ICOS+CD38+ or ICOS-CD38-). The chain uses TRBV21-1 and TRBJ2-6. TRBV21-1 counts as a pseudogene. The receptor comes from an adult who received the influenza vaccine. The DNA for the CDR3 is TGTGCCAGCAGCAAAGGTGAAACCTCTGGGGCCAACGTCCTGACTTTC. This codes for CASSKGETSGANVLTF.